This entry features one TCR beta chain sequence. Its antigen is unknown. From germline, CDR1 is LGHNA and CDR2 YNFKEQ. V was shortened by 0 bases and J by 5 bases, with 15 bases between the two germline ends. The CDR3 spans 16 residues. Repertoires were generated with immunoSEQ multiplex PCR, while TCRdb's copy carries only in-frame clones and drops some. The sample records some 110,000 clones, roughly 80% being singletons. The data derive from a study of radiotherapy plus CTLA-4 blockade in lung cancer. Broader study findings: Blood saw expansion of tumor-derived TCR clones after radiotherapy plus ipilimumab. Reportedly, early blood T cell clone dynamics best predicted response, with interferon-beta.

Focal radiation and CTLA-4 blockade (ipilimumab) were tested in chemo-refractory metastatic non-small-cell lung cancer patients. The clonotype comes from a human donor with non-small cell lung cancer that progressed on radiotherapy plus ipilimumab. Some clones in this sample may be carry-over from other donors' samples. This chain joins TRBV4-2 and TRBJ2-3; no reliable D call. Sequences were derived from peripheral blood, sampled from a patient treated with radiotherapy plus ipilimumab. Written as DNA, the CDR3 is TGTGCCAGCAGCCAAGATACCAGAGCCCAAGGAGATACGCAGTATTTT. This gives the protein CASSQDTRAQGDTQYF.